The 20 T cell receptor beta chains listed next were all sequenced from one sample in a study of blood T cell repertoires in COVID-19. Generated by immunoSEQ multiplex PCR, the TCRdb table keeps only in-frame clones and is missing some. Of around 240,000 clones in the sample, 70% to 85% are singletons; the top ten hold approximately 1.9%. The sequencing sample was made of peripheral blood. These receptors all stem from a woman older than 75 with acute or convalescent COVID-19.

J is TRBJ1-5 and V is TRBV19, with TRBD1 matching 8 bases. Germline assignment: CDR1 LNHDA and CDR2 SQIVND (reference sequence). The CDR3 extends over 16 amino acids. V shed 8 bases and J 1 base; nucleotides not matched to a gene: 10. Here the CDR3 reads CASDRGRGWSNQPQHF. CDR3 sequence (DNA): TGTGCCAGTGACAGGGGTCGGGGTTGGAGCAATCAGCCCCAGCATTTT.

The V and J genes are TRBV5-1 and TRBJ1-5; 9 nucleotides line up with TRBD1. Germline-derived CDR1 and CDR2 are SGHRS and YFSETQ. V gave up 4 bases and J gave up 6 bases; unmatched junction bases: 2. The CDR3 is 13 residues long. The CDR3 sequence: CASSMDRGQPQHF. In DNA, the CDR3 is TGCGCCAGCAGCATGGACAGGGGTCAGCCCCAGCATTTT.

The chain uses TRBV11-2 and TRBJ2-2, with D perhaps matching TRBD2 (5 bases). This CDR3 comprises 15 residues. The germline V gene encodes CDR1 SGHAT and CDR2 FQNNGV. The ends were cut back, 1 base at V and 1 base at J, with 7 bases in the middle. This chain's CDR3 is CASSLGGLNTGELFF. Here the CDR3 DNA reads TGTGCCAGCAGCTTAGGAGGGTTGAACACCGGGGAGCTGTTTTTT. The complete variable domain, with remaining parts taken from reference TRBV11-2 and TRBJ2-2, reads EAGVAQSPRYKIIEKRQSVAFWCNPISGHATLYWYQQILGQGPKLLIQFQNNGVVDDSQLPKDRFSAERLKGVDSTLKIQPAKLEDSAVYLCASSLGGLNTGELFFGEGSRLTVL.

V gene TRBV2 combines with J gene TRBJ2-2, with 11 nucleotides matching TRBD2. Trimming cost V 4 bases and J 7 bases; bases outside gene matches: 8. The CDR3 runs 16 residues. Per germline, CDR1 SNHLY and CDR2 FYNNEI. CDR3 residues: CASSARLAGTIGELFF. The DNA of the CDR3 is TGTGCCAGCAGTGCCAGACTAGCGGGGACGATCGGGGAGCTGTTTTTT. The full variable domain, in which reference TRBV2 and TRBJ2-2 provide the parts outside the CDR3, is EPEVTQTPSHQVTQMGQEVILRCVPISNHLYFYWYRQILGQKVEFLVSFYNNEISEKSEIFDDQFSVERPDGSNFTLKIRSTKLEDSAMYFCASSARLAGTIGELFFGEGSRLTVL.

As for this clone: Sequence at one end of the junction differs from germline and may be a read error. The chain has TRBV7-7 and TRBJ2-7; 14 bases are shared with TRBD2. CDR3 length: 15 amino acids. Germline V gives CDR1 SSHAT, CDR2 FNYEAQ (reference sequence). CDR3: CASSSGLAGADEQYF. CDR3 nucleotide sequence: TGTGCTAGCAGCTCGGGACTAGCGGGAGCGGACGAGCAGTACTTC. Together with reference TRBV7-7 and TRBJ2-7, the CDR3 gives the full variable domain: GAGVSQSPRYKVTKRGQDVTLRCDPISSHATLYWYQQALGQGPEFLTYFNYEAQPDKSGLPSDRFSAERPEGSISTLTIQRTEQRDSAMYRCASSSGLAGADEQYFGPGTRLTVT.

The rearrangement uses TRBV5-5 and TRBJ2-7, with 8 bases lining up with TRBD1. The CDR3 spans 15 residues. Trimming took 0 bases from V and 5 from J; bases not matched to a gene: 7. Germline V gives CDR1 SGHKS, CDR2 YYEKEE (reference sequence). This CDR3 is CASSLGQGRTDEQYF. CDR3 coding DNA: TGTGCCAGCAGCTTGGGACAGGGGAGGACGGACGAGCAGTACTTC.

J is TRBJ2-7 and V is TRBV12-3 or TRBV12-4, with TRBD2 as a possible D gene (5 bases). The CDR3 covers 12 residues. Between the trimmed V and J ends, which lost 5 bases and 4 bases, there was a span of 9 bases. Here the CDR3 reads CASSRTEYEQYF. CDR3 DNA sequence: TGTGCCAGCAGTCGGACTGAATACGAGCAGTACTTC.

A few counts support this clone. CDR3 nucleotides: TGTGCCAGTAGTATCGGGGGACCGTCTCTTTATCAGCCCCAGCATTTT. The encoded protein is CASSIGGPSLYQPQHF. The chain couples TRBV19 to TRBJ1-5; D possibly corresponds to TRBD1 (5 bases). The CDR3 contains 16 residues. The V end lost 3 bases, the J end lost 5 bases, and 17 bases lay between the germline ends. Germline V lookup: CDR1 LNHDA, CDR2 SQIVND (reference sequence).

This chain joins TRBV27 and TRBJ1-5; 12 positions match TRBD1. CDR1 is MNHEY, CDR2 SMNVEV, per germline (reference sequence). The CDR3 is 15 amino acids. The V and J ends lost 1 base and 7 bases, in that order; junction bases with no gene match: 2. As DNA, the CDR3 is TGTGCCAGCAGTTTATTTGGGACAGGGGGCCAGCCCCAGCATTTT. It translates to CASSLFGTGGQPQHF.

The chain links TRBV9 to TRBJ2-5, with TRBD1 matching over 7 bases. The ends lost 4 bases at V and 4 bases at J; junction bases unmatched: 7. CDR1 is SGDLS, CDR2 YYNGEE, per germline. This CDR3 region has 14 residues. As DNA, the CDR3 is TGTGCCAGCAGCCCCGACAGGGCCCGAGAGACCCAGTACTTC. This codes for CASSPDRARETQYF.

This chain's CDR3 is CASSPRTGGDEKLFF. CDR3 bases: TGTGCCAGCAGCCCCAGGACAGGGGGTGATGAAAAACTGTTTTTT. The rearrangement uses TRBV7-2 and TRBJ1-4; 10 bases align to TRBD1. Germline values: CDR1 SGHTA, CDR2 FQGNSA. The CDR3 is 15 residues long. Trimming took 5 bases from V and 6 from J; bases not matched to a gene: 6.

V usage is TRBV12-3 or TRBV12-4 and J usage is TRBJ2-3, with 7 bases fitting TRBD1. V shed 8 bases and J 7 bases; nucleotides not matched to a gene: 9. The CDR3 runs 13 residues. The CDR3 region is CASRQGRRNTQYF. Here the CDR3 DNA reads TGTGCCAGCCGACAGGGTAGGAGGAATACGCAGTATTTT.

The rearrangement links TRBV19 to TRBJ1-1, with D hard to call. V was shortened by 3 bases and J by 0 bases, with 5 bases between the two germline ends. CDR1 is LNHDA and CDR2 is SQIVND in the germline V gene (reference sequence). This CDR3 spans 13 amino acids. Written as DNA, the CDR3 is TGTGCCAGTAGTATTCAGGTGAACACTGAAGCTTTCTTT. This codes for CASSIQVNTEAFF. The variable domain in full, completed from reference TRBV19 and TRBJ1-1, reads DGGITQSPKYLFRKEGQNVTLSCEQNLNHDAMYWYRQDPGQGLRLIYYSQIVNDFQKGDIAEGYSVSREKKESFPLTVTSAQKNPTAFYLCASSIQVNTEAFFGQGTRLTVV.

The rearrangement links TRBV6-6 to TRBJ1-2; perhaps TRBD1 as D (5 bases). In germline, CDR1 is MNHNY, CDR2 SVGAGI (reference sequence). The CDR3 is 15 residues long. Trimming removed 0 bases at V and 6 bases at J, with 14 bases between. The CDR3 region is CASSYSDILRDGYTF. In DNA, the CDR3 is TGTGCCAGCAGTTACTCGGACATTTTACGGGATGGCTACACCTTC.

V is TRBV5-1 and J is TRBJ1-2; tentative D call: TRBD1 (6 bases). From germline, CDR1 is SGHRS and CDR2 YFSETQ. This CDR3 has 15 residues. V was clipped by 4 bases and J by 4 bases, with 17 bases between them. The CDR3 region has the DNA TGCGCCAGCAGCCTTACGACAGGCACAGCCTATGGCTACACCTTC. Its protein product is CASSLTTGTAYGYTF.

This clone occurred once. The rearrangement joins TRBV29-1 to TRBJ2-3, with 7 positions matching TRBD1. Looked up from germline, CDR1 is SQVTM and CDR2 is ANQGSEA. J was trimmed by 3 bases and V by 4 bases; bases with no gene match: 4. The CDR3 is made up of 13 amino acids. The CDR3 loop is CSVGARGTDTQYF. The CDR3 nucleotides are TGCAGCGTTGGGGCCAGGGGGACAGATACGCAGTATTTT.

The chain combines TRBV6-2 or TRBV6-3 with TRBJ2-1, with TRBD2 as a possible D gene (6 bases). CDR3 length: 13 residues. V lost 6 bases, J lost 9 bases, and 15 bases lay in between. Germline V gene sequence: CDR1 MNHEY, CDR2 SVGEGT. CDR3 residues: CASSPSTSSEQFF. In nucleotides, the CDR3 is TGTGCCAGCAGCCCCTCGACTAGTTCTGAGCAGTTCTTC.

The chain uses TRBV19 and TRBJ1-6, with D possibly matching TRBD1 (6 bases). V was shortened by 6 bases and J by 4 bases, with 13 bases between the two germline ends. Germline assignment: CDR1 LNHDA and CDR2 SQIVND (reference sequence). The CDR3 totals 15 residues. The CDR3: CASSSGQFYNSPLHF. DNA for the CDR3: TGTGCCAGTAGCTCCGGACAGTTTTATAATTCACCCCTCCACTTT.

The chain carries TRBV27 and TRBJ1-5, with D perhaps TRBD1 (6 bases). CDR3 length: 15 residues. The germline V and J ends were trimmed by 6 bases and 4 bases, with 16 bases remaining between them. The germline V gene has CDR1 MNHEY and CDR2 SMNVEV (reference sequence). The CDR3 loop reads CASRKNRDSNQPQHF. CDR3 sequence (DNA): TGTGCCAGCAGGAAAAACAGGGATAGTAATCAGCCCCAGCATTTT.

CDR3 bases: TGTGCCAGCACACCGGACAGTGTTAGCACAGATACGCAGTATTTT. Its protein product is CASTPDSVSTDTQYF. V usage is TRBV6-5 and J usage is TRBJ2-3; a weak D match, TRBD1 (6 bases). The V end was cut by 7 bases, the J end by 0 bases, with 14 bases between. CDR1 is MNHEY and CDR2 is SVGAGI in the germline V gene. This CDR3 has 15 amino acids.